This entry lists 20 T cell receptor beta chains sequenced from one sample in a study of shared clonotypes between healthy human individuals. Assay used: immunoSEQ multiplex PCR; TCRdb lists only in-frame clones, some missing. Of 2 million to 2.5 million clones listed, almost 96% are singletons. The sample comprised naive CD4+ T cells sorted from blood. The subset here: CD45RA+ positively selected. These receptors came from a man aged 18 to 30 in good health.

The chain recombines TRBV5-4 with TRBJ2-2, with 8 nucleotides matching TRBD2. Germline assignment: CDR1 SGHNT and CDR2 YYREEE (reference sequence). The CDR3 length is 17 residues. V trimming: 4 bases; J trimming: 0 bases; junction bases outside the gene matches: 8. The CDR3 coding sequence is TGTGCCAGCAGCCCGGGGGGGAGTATCCCGAACACCGGGGAGCTGTTTTTT. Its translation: CASSPGGSIPNTGELFF.

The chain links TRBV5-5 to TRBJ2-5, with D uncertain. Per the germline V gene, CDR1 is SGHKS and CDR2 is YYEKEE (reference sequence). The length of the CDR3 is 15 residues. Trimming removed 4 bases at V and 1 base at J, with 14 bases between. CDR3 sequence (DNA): TGTGCCAGCAGCGATGTGGGTAGGGTCCAAGAGACCCAGTACTTC. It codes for CASSDVGRVQETQYF.

DNA of the CDR3: TGTGCCAGCAGGCCCCAGGGGTTGGACAATTCACCCCTCCACTTT. Its translation: CASRPQGLDNSPLHF. The chain carries TRBV6-6 and TRBJ1-6; tentative D call: TRBD1 (6 bases). Germline CDR1 and CDR2: MNHNY and SVGAGI (reference sequence). The V gene lost 6 bases and the J gene lost 7 bases, with 16 bases spanning the gap. This CDR3 has 15 residues.

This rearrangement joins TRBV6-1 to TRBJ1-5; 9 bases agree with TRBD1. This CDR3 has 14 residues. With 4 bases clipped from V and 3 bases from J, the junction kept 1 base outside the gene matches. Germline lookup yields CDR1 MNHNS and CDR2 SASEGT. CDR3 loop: CASSGQGDNQPQHF. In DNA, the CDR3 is TGTGCCAGCAGTGGACAGGGGGACAATCAGCCCCAGCATTTT.

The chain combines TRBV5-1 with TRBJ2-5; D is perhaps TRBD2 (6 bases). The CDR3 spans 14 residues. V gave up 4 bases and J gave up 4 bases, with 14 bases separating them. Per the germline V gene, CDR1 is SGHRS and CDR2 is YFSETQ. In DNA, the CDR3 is TGCGCCAGCAGCCGCGGGACTCCTCCAGAGACCCAGTACTTC. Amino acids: CASSRGTPPETQYF.

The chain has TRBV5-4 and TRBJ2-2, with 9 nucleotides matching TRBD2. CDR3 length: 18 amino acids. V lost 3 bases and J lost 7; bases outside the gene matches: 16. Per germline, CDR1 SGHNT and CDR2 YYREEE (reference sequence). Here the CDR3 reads CASSSEGLAGLRVGELFF. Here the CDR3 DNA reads TGTGCCAGCAGCTCTGAGGGGCTAGCGGGGCTCCGGGTCGGGGAGCTGTTTTTT.

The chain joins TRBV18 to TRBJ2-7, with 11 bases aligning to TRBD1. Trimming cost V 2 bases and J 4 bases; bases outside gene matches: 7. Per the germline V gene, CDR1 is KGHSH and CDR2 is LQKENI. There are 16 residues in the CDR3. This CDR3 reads CASSPTGTGGGYEQYF. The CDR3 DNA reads TGTGCCAGCTCACCAACTGGGACAGGGGGAGGATACGAGCAGTACTTC.

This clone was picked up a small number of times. The CDR3 sequence is CASSYSGPSGNTIYF. In nucleotides, the CDR3 is TGTGCCAGCAGCTATTCGGGGCCCTCTGGAAACACCATATATTTT. The chain recombines TRBV7-9 with TRBJ1-3; TRBD1 is a possible D gene (5 bases). The V end lost 4 bases, the J end lost 0 bases, and 10 bases lay between the germline ends. The CDR3 sequence is 15 residues long. Germline-derived CDR1 and CDR2 are SEHNR and FQNEAQ (reference sequence).

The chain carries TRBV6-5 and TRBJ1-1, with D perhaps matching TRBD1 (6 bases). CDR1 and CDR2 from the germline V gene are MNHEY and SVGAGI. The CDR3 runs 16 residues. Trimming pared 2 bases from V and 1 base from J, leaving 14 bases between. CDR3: CASSYPQQDRNTEAFF. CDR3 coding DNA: TGTGCCAGCAGTTACCCACAGCAGGACAGGAACACTGAAGCTTTCTTT.

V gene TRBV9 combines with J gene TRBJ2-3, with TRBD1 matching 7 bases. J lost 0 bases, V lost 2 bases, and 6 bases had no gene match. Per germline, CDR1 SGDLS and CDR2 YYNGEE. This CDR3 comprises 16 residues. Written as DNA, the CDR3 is TGTGCCAGCAGCGTTTCCGGGACAGCTAGCACAGATACGCAGTATTTT. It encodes CASSVSGTASTDTQYF.

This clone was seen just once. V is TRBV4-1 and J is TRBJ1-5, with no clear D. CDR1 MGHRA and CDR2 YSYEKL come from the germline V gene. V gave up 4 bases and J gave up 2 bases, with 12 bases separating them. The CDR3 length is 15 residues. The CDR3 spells CASSPSFSGNQPQHF. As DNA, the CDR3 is TGCGCCAGCAGCCCTAGTTTTTCGGGCAATCAGCCCCAGCATTTT.

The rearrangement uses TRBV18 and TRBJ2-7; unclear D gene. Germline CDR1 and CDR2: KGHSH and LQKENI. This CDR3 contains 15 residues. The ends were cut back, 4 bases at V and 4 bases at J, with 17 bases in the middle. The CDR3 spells CASSLVWRDSYEQYF. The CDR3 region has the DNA TGTGCCAGCTCACTCGTCTGGCGAGACTCTTACGAGCAGTACTTC.

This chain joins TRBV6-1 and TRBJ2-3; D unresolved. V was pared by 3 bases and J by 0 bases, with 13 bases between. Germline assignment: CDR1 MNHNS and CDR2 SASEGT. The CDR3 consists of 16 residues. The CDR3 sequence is CASSDPVDSSTDTQYF. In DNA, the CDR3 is TGTGCCAGCAGTGATCCTGTGGATTCTAGCACAGATACGCAGTATTTT.

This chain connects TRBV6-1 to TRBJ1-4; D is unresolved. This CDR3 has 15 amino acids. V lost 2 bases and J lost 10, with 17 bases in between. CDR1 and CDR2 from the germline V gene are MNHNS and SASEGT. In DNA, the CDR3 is TGTGCCAGCAGTGAAAATGAGGGTTGGTTCGGAAAACTGTTTTTT. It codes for CASSENEGWFGKLFF.

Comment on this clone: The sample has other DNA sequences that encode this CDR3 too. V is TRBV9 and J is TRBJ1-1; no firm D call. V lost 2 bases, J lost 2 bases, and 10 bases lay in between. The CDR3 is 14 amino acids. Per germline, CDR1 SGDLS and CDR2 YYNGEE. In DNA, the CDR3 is TGTGCCAGCAGCGTCCGACCCGAAAACACTGAAGCTTTCTTT. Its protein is CASSVRPENTEAFF.

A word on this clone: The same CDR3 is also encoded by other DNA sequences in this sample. CDR3 in DNA: TGTGCCAGCAGCTGGGGACTAGCGGGAGGTACAGATACGCAGTATTTT. It is translated as CASSWGLAGGTDTQYF. The chain carries TRBV7-2 and TRBJ2-3, with 15 positions matching TRBD2. Germline CDR1 SGHTA, CDR2 FQGNSA. The CDR3 sequence is 16 residues long. Germline trimming cut 4 bases from V and 3 bases from J; bases unmatched to any gene: 2.

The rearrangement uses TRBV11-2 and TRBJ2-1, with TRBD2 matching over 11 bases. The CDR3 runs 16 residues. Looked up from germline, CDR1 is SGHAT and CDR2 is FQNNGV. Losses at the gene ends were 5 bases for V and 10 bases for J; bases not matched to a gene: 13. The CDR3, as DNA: TGTGCCAGCAGCCGAATAGCGGGGGGGGTCCGTAAGGAGCAGTTCTTC. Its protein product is CASSRIAGGVRKEQFF.

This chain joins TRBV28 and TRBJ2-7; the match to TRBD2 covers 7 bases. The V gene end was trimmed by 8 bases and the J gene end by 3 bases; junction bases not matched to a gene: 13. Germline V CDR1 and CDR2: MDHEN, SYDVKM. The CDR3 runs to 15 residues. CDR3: CASAPGSGVHYEQYF. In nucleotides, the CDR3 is TGTGCCAGCGCCCCTGGAAGCGGGGTACACTACGAGCAGTACTTC. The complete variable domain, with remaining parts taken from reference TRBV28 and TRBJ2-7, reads DVKVTQSSRYLVKRTGEKVFLECVQDMDHENMFWYRQDPGLGLRLIYFSYDVKMKEKGDIPEGYSVSREKKERFSLILESASTNQTSMYLCASAPGSGVHYEQYFGPGTRLTVT.

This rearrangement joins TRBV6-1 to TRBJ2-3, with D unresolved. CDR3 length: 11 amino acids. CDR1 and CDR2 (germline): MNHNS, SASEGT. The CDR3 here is CGIRIADTQYF. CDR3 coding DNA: TGTGGGATTAGGATAGCAGATACGCAGTATTTT.

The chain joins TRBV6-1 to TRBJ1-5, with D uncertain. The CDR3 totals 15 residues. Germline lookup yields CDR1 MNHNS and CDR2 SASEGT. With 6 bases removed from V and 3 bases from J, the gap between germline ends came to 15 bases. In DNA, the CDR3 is TGTGCCAGCAGACGTGGTTCTCAGTCCAATCAGCCCCAGCATTTT. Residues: CASRRGSQSNQPQHF.